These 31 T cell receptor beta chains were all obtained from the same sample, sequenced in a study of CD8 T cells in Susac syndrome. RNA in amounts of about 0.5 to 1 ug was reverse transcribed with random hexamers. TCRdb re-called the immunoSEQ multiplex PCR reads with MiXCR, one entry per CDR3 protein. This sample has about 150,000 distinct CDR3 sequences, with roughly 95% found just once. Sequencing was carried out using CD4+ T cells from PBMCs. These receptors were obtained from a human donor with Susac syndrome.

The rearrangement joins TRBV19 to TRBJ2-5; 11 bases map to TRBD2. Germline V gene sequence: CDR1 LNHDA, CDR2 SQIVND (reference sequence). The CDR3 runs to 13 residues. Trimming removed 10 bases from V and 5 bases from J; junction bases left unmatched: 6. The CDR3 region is CATGTSGTETQYF. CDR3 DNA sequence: TGTGCCACCGGGACTAGCGGTACGGAGACCCAGTACTTC.

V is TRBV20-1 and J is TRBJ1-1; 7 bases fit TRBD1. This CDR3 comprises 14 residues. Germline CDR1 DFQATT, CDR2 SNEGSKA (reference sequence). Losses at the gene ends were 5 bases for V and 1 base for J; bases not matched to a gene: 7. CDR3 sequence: CSASTGVRNTEAFF. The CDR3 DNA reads TGCAGTGCTTCAACAGGGGTAAGGAACACTGAAGCTTTCTTT.

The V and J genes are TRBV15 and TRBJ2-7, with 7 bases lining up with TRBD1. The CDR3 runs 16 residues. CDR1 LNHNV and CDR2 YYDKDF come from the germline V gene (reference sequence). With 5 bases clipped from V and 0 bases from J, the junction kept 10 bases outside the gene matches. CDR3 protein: CATSDRRDSTSYEQYF. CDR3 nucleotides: TGTGCCACCAGCGACCGTAGGGACAGTACCTCCTACGAGCAGTACTTC.

The CDR3 nucleotides are TGTGCCAGCAGTGACACCTCCTTCACTGAAGCTTTCTTT. Its translation: CASSDTSFTEAFF. The chain carries TRBV25-1 and TRBJ1-1; no definite D call. CDR1 and CDR2 from the germline V gene are MGHDK and SYGVNS. Trimming took 3 bases from V and 4 from J, leaving 9 bases between them. The length of the CDR3 is 13 residues.

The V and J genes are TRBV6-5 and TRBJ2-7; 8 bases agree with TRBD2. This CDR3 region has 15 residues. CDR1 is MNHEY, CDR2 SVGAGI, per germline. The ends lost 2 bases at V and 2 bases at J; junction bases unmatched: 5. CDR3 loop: CASSYKAGVPYEQYF. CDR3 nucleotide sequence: TGTGCCAGCAGTTACAAAGCGGGGGTACCCTACGAGCAGTACTTC.

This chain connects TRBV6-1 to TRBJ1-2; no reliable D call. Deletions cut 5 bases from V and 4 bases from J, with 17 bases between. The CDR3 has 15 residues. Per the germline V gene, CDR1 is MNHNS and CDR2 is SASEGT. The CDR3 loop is CASSYEASPGYGYTF. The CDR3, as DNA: TGTGCCAGCAGTTATGAGGCTTCCCCAGGCTATGGCTACACCTTC.

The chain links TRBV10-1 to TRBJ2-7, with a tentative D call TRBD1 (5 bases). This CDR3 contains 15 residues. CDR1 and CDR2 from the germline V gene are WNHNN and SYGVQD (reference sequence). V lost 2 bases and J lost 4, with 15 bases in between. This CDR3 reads CASSEGSAGWYEQYF. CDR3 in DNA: TGCGCCAGCAGTGAGGGTTCGGCAGGGTGGTACGAGCAGTACTTC.

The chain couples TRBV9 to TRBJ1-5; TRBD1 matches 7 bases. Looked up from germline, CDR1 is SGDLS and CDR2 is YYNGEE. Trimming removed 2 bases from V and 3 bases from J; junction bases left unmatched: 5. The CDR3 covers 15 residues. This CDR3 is CASSVEGALNQPQHF. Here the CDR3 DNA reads TGTGCCAGCAGCGTCGAGGGGGCCCTCAATCAGCCCCAGCATTTT.

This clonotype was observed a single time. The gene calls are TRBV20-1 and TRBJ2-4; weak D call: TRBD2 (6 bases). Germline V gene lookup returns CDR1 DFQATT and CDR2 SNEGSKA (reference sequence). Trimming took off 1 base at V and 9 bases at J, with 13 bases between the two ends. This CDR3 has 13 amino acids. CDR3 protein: CSARVGDSGIQYF. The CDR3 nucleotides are TGCAGTGCTAGAGTAGGGGACTCAGGCATTCAGTACTTC.

The DNA of the CDR3 is TGTGCCAGCAATCTGGGGTACACCGGGGAGCTGTTTTTT. It codes for CASNLGYTGELFF. The chain uses TRBV2 and TRBJ2-2, with D unclear. V lost 7 bases, J lost 3 bases, and 9 bases lay in between. The CDR3 extends over 13 amino acids. From germline, CDR1 is SNHLY and CDR2 FYNNEI.

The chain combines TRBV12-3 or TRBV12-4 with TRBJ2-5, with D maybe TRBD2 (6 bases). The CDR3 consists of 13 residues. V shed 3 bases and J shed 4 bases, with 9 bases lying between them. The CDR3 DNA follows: TGTGCCAGCAGTTTTGCCGGGGGAGAGACCCAGTACTTC. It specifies CASSFAGGETQYF.

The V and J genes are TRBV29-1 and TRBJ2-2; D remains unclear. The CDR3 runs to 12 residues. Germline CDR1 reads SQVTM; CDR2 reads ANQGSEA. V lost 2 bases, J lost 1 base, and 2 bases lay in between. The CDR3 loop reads CSVEMNTGELFF. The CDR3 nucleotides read TGCAGCGTTGAAATGAACACCGGGGAGCTGTTTTTT.

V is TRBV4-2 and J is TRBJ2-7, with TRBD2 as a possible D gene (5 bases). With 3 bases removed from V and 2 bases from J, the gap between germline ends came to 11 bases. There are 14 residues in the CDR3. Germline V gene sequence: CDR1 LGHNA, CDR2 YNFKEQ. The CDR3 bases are TGTGCCAGCAGCCACGAGACTACGACCTACGAGCAGTACTTC. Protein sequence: CASSHETTTYEQYF.

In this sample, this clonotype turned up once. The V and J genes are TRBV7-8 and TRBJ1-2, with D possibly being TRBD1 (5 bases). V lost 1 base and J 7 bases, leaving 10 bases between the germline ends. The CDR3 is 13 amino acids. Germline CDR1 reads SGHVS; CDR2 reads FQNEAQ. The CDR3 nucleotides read TGTGCCAGCAGCTTAGGCAGGGCGGCTGGCTACACCTTC. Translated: CASSLGRAAGYTF.

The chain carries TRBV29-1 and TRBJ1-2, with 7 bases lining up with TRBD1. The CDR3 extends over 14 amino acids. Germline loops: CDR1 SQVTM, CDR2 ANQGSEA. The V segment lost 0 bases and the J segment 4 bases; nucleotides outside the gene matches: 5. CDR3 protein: CSVEDQNRGYGYTF. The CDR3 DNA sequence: TGCAGCGTTGAAGATCAGAACAGGGGCTATGGCTACACCTTC. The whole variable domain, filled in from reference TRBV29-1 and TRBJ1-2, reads SAVISQKPSRDICQRGTSLTIQCQVDSQVTMMFWYRQQPGQSLTLIATANQGSEATYESGFVIDKFPISRPNLTFSTLTVSNMSPEDSSIYLCSVEDQNRGYGYTFGSGTRLTVV.

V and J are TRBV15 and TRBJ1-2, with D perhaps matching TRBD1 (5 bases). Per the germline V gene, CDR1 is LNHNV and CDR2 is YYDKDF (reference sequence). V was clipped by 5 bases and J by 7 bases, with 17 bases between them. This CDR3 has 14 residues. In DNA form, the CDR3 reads TGTGCCACCAGCGATGGGTCCTCAAGGGGTGGCTACACCTTC. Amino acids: CATSDGSSRGGYTF.

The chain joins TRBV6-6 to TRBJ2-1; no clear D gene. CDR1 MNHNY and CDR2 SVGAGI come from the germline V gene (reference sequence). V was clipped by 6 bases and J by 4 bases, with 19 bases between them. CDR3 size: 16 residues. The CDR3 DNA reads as TGTGCCAGCAGCTCCCGCGTTGGTGCGATATACAATGAGCAGTTCTTC. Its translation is CASSSRVGAIYNEQFF.

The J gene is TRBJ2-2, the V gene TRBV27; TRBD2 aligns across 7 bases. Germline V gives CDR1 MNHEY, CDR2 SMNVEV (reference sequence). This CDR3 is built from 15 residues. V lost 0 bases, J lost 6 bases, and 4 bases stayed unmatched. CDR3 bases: TGTGCCAGCAGTTTATCGGGGGGGGTTTCCGGGGAGCTGTTTTTT. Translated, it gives CASSLSGGVSGELFF.

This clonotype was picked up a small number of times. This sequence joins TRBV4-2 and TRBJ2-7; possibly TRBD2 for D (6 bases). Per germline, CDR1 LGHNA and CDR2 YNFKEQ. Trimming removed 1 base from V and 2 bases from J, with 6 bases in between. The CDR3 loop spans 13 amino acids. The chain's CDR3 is CASSQGGAYEQYF. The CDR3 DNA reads TGTGCCAGCAGCCAAGGGGGGGCCTACGAGCAGTACTTC.

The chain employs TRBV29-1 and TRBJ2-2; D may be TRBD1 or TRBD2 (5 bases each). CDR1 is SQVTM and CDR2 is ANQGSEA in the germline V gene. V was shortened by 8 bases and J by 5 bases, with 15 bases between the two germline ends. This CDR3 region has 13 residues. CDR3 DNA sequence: TGCAGCAAAAGAGGGTGGGGGACCGGGGAGCTGTTTTTT. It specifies CSKRGWGTGELFF.

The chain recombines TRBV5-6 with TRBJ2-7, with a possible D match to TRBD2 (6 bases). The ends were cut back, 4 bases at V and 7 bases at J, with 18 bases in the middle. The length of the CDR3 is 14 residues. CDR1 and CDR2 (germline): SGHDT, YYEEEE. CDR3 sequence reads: CASSGPTRAGEQYF. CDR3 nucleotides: TGTGCCAGCAGCGGTCCGACAAGGGCGGGGGAGCAGTACTTC.

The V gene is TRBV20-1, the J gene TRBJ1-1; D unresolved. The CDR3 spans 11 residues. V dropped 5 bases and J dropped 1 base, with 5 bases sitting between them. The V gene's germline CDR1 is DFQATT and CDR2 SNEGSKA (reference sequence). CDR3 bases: TGCAGTGCTGGCTCGAACACTGAAGCTTTCTTT. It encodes CSAGSNTEAFF.

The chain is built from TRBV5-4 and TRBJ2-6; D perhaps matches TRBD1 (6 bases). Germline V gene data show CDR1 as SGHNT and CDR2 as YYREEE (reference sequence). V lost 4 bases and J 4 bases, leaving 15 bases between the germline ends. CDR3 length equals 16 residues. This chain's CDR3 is CASSPHWDIGANVLTF. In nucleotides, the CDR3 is TGTGCCAGCAGCCCTCACTGGGACATCGGGGCCAACGTCCTGACTTTC.

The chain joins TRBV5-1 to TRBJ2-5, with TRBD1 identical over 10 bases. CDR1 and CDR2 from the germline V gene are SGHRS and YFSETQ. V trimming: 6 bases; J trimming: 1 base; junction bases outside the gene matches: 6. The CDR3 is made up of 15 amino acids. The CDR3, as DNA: TGCGCCAGCACCCGGACAGGGGGTATCCAAGAGACCCAGTACTTC. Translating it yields CASTRTGGIQETQYF. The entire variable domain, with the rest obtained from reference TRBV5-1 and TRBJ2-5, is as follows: KAGVTQTPRYLIKTRGQQVTLSCSPISGHRSVSWYQQTPGQGLQFLFEYFSETQRNKGNFPGRFSGRQFSNSRSEMNVSTLELGDSALYLCASTRTGGIQETQYFGPGTRLLVL.

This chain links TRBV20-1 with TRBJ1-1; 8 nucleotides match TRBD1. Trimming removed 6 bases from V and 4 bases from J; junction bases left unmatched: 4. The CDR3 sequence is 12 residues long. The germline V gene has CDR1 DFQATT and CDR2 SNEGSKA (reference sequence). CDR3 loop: CSATTGGTEAFF. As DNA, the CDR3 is TGCAGTGCCACTACAGGGGGCACTGAAGCTTTCTTT.

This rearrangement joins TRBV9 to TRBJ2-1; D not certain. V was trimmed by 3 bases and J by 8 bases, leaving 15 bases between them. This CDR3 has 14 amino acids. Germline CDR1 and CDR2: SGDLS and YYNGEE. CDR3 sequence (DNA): TGTGCCAGCAGCGGTGGAGTGGGTTTGGATGAGCAGTTCTTC. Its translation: CASSGGVGLDEQFF.

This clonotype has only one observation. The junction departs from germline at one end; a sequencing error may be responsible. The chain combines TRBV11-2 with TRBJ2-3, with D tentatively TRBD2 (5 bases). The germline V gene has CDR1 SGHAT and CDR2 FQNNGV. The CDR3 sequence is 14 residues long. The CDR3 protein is CASSLEPSRDTQYF. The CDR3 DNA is TGTGCCAGCAGCTTAGAGCCTAGCAGAGATACGCAGTATTTT. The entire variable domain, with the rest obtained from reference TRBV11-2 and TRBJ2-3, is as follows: EAGVAQSPRYKIIEKRQSVAFWCNPISGHATLYWYQQILGQGPKLLIQFQNNGVVDDSQLPKDRFSAERLKGVDSTLKIQPAKLEDSAVYLCASSLEPSRDTQYFGPGTRLTVL.

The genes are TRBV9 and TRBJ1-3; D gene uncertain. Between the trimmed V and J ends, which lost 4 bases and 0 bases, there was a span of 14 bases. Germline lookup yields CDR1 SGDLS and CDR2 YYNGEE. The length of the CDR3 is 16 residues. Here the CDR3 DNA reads TGTGCCAGCAGCCCAGGTTCCTCACACTCTGGAAACACCATATATTTT. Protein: CASSPGSSHSGNTIYF.

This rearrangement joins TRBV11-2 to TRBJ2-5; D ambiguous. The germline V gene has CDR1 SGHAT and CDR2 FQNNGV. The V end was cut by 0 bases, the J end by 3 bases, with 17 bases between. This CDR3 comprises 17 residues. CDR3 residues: CASSLEANAVGKETQYF. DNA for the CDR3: TGTGCCAGCAGCTTAGAAGCCAACGCGGTGGGGAAAGAGACCCAGTACTTC.

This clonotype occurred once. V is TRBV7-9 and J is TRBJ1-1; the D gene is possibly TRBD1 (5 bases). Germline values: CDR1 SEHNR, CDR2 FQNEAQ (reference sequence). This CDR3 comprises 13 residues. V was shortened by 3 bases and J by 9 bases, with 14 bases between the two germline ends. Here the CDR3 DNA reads TGTGCCAGCAGCTTCTCCTCCGGGACCCAAGCTTTCTTT. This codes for CASSFSSGTQAFF.

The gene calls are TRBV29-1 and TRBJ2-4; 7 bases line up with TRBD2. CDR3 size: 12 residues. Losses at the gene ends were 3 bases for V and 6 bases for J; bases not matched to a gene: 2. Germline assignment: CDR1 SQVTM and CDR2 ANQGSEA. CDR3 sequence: CSVDGEGNIQYF. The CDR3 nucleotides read TGCAGCGTTGATGGGGAGGGAAACATTCAGTACTTC. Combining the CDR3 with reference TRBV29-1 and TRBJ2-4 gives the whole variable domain SAVISQKPSRDICQRGTSLTIQCQVDSQVTMMFWYRQQPGQSLTLIATANQGSEATYESGFVIDKFPISRPNLTFSTLTVSNMSPEDSSIYLCSVDGEGNIQYFGAGTRLSVL.